The 12 T cell receptor beta chains presented below share a single source sample, sequenced in a study of regulatory T cells in long-lasting Graves disease. The time point was: newly diagnosed GD, antithyroid drugs for less than 3 months. TCR sequences were obtained from RNA taken from PBMCs. Relying on iRepertoire HTBI primers and Arm-PCR of CDR3 regions, the team built TCR beta libraries. TCRdb re-derived calls from the multiplex PCR reads in MiXCR, one entry per CDR3 protein. This table has over 400,000 distinct CDR3 sequences, 13% to 15% appearing once. These data are also associated with another study on T cells in Graves' hyperthyroidism and ophthalmopathy.

The source material was peripheral blood mononuclear cells (PBMCs), sampled at new diagnosis, from a patient treated with antithyroid drugs. These receptors all stem from a woman aged 50 to 65 with Graves disease.

This clonotype was seen at least ten times. The V gene is TRBV7-2, the J gene TRBJ2-2; D is uncertain. The CDR3 is made up of 14 amino acids. V lost 5 bases, J lost 2 bases, and 9 bases lay in between. CDR1 is SGHTA, CDR2 FQGNSA, per germline. The chain's CDR3 is CASSVQENTGELFF. The CDR3 coding sequence is TGTGCCAGCAGCGTACAAGAAAACACCGGGGAGCTGTTTTTT.

This clonotype was seen only a few times. The chain employs TRBV18 and TRBJ1-5; D is ambiguous. The V gene lost 2 bases and the J gene lost 3 bases, with 11 bases spanning the gap. The length of the CDR3 is 15 residues. Germline CDR1 reads KGHSH; CDR2 reads LQKENI. The CDR3, as DNA: TGTGCCAGCTCACCAGATCACGATAACAATCAGCCCCAGCATTTT. Amino acids: CASSPDHDNNQPQHF.

This clonotype was found many times. The chain joins TRBV11-2 to TRBJ2-3; TRBD2 agrees at 8 bases. Germline V gene sequence: CDR1 SGHAT, CDR2 FQNNGV. Unmatched junction bases numbered 12, after V lost 5 bases and J lost 8 bases. The CDR3 extends over 15 amino acids. The CDR3 bases are TGTGCCAGCAGCCGGGGGGGGATAACGGCCGGTACGCAGTATTTT. Protein product: CASSRGGITAGTQYF.

J is TRBJ2-1 and V is TRBV6-2 or TRBV6-3; D ambiguous. The CDR3 has 16 residues. The ends were cut back, 4 bases at V and 0 bases at J, with 13 bases in the middle. CDR1 and CDR2 from the germline V gene are MNHEY and SVGEGT. The CDR3 loop reads CASSSRSQSSYNEQFF. CDR3 sequence (DNA): TGTGCCAGCAGTTCCCGATCCCAAAGCTCCTACAATGAGCAGTTCTTC.

This clonotype appeared a few times. Being one base from a much bigger clone, this may be a read error. The V and J genes are TRBV12-3 or TRBV12-4 and TRBJ2-7, with TRBD2 identical over 8 bases. This CDR3 has 14 residues. Here the CDR3 DNA reads TGTGCCAGCAGGGGGAGCGGGAGCACCCACGAGCGGTACTTC. Amino acid sequence: CASRGSGSTHERYF.

This clonotype was observed at least ten times. V and J are TRBV2 and TRBJ2-2; TRBD1 aligns across 9 bases. Per the germline V gene, CDR1 is SNHLY and CDR2 is FYNNEI. This CDR3 is built from 18 residues. Trimming took 6 bases from V and 1 from J; bases not matched to a gene: 12. The CDR3 bases are TGTGCCAGCAGCGAAAATACTAGGACAGGGGTGAACACCGGGGAGCTGTTTTTT. Protein sequence: CASSENTRTGVNTGELFF.

In its sample, this clonotype was seen many times. The chain is built from TRBV12-3 or TRBV12-4 and TRBJ2-2; a possible D gene is TRBD1 (6 bases). Trimming cost V 1 base and J 0 bases, with 15 bases left between them. The CDR3 spans 18 residues. Here the CDR3 reads CASSLGQESTSNTGELFF. Written as DNA, the CDR3 is TGTGCCAGCAGTTTAGGACAGGAATCCACCTCGAACACCGGGGAGCTGTTTTTT.

In its sample, this clonotype was seen a few times. This chain joins TRBV3-1 and TRBJ2-2, with TRBD1 as a possible D gene (6 bases). Trimming shortened V by 4 bases and J by 3 bases, and 15 bases separated the two germline ends. This CDR3 region has 16 residues. Germline CDR1 is LGHDT and CDR2 is YNNKEL (reference sequence). The CDR3 spells CASSPSTGTYTGELFF. CDR3 DNA sequence: TGTGCCAGCAGCCCTTCCACCGGGACATACACCGGGGAGCTGTTTTTT. The full variable domain, in which reference TRBV3-1 and TRBJ2-2 provide the parts outside the CDR3, is DTAVSQTPKYLVTQMGNDKSIKCEQNLGHDTMYWYKQDSKKFLKIMFSYNNKELIINETVPNRFSPKSPDKAHLNLHINSLELGDSAVYFCASSPSTGTYTGELFFGEGSRLTVL.

This clonotype was detected ten times or more. This chain's CDR3 is CASREPGQGYEQYF. The CDR3 region has the DNA TGCGCCAGCAGGGAACCGGGACAGGGCTACGAGCAGTACTTC. The gene calls are TRBV10-2 and TRBJ2-7; 9 positions match TRBD1. The J segment lost 3 bases and the V segment lost 6 bases, leaving 6 bases of the junction unmatched. There are 14 residues in the CDR3. Germline CDR1 reads WSHSY; CDR2 reads SAAADI.

A word on this clonotype: This may arise from a read error, as a much more abundant clone is one base away. The chain combines TRBV12-3 or TRBV12-4 with TRBJ2-1; D call uncertain. The CDR3 length is 11 residues. CDR3 in amino acids: CVSRDYNEQFF. The CDR3 DNA reads TGTGTCAGCAGAGACTACAATGAGCAGTTCTTC.

In its sample, this clonotype was seen many times. The chain has TRBV5-5 and TRBJ2-1, with unresolved D. The CDR3 runs to 15 residues. V shed 5 bases and J shed 0 bases, with 12 bases lying between them. Germline CDR1 is SGHKS and CDR2 is YYEKEE (reference sequence). DNA for the CDR3: TGTGCCAGCAGTGTGGATCTCAGCTCCTACAATGAGCAGTTCTTC. It yields the protein CASSVDLSSYNEQFF.

This clonotype has at least ten counts. The gene calls are TRBV27 and TRBJ2-1; D assignment may be TRBD1 or TRBD2 (6 bases each). Germline V lookup: CDR1 MNHEY, CDR2 SMNVEV (reference sequence). V was pared by 6 bases and J by 4 bases, with 13 bases between. CDR3 length equals 14 residues. The CDR3 DNA reads TGTGCCAGCAGAACAGGAGGGGGGTACAATGAGCAGTTCTTC. Amino acids: CASRTGGGYNEQFF.